These 18 T cell receptor beta chains originate from one sample sequenced in a study of T cells in Graves' hyperthyroidism and ophthalmopathy. From RNA transcripts, TCR beta CDR3 regions were amplified. The TCR CDR3 was amplified in a first-round RT-PCR using the HTBI primer set. Via MiXCR, TCRdb re-called the multiplex PCR reads, giving one row per CDR3 protein. Here the sample spans 370,000 or so distinct CDR3 sequences, 13% being singletons. The sample comprised blood. These TCRs come from a man aged 30-40 years with Graves' hyperthyroidism that later progressed to Graves' ophthalmopathy.

Concerning this clonotype: This may come from a read error, since a much larger clone is one base off. The chain employs TRBV28 and TRBJ2-3, with TRBD2 matching 8 bases. Germline assignment: CDR1 MDHEN and CDR2 SYDVKM. The CDR3 loop spans 15 amino acids. Written as DNA, the CDR3 is TGTGCCAGCAGTCCTCCGGGGGGGCGGACAGATGCGCAGTATTTT. It specifies CASSPPGGRTDAQYF.

At least ten counts were recorded for this clonotype. The chain carries TRBV7-9 and TRBJ1-5; unclear D gene. This CDR3 comprises 15 residues. V lost 5 bases, J lost 2 bases, and 13 bases lay in between. CDR1 is SEHNR, CDR2 FQNEAQ, per germline (reference sequence). CDR3 protein: CASSPDGGGNQPQHF. The CDR3 DNA reads as TGTGCCAGCAGCCCCGACGGCGGGGGCAATCAGCCCCAGCATTTT.

This clonotype has ten or more counts. This chain joins TRBV20-1 and TRBJ1-2; D remains ambiguous. CDR3 length equals 14 residues. V was shortened by 0 bases and J by 6 bases, with 14 bases between the two germline ends. CDR1 and CDR2 from the germline V gene are DFQATT and SNEGSKA (reference sequence). The CDR3 region has the DNA TGCAGTGCTAGAGATAATCGACGAGGGCATGGCTACACCTTC. It is translated as CSARDNRRGHGYTF.

This chain joins TRBV11-2 and TRBJ2-7; D uncertain. The V end was cut by 0 bases, the J end by 8 bases, with 11 bases between. This CDR3 is built from 13 residues. CDR1 and CDR2 from the germline V gene are SGHAT and FQNNGV. The CDR3 region has the DNA TGTGCCAGCAGCTTAGACAGGAGTGAAAAGCAGTACTTC. It translates to CASSLDRSEKQYF.

The rearrangement links TRBV19 to TRBJ1-5, with TRBD1 as a possible D gene (6 bases). The CDR3 covers 17 residues. V lost 4 bases and J 1 base, leaving 17 bases between the germline ends. The germline gives CDR1 LNHDA, CDR2 SQIVND (reference sequence). The DNA of the CDR3 is TGTGCCAGTAGTAAAAGGGGGGCATCCGGGAGCAATCAGCCCCAGCATTTT. It specifies CASSKRGASGSNQPQHF.

This clonotype turned up a few times. The J gene is TRBJ1-6, the V gene TRBV28; D ambiguous. Germline values: CDR1 MDHEN, CDR2 SYDVKM. V was clipped by 5 bases and J by 8 bases, with 13 bases between them. The CDR3 spans 14 residues. CDR3 sequence reads: CASSVGLGYSPLHF. The DNA for the CDR3 is TGTGCCAGCAGTGTAGGACTAGGGTATTCACCCCTCCACTTT.

Ten or more counts support this clonotype. This chain uses TRBV29-1 with TRBJ1-2; the match to TRBD1 covers 12 bases. The germline V gene encodes CDR1 SQVTM and CDR2 ANQGSEA. CDR3 length equals 13 residues. The V segment lost 5 bases and the J segment 7 bases; nucleotides outside the gene matches: 5. The CDR3 protein is CSVPGTGGIGYTF. The CDR3 bases are TGCAGCGTTCCCGGGACAGGGGGCATTGGCTACACCTTC.

V and J are TRBV29-1 and TRBJ2-3; 9 bases agree with TRBD2. Germline CDR1 SQVTM, CDR2 ANQGSEA. Unmatched junction bases numbered 3, after V lost 2 bases and J lost 3 bases. This CDR3 contains 14 residues. The DNA of the CDR3 is TGCAGCGTTGAAAGCGGGGGGCCAACAGATACGCAGTATTTT. Encoded protein: CSVESGGPTDTQYF.

The sample holds many counts of this clonotype. The chain uses TRBV5-4 and TRBJ1-1; the D is unclear. V dropped 0 bases and J dropped 4 bases, with 7 bases sitting between them. This CDR3 region has 13 residues. Per germline, CDR1 SGHNT and CDR2 YYREEE (reference sequence). The CDR3 spells CASSLGVSTEAFF. In nucleotides, the CDR3 is TGTGCCAGCAGCTTGGGAGTTAGCACTGAAGCTTTCTTT.

The genes are TRBV5-5 and TRBJ1-6; D is perhaps TRBD1 (5 bases). Germline V gene lookup returns CDR1 SGHKS and CDR2 YYEKEE (reference sequence). Trimming took off 4 bases at V and 4 bases at J, with 12 bases between the two ends. The CDR3 runs to 15 residues. CDR3 in amino acids: CASSAREGYNSPLHF. CDR3 sequence (DNA): TGTGCCAGCAGCGCCCGTGAGGGGTATAATTCACCCCTCCACTTT.

This chain connects TRBV4-1 to TRBJ2-7, with 10 nucleotides matching TRBD1. V shed 10 bases and J 3 bases; nucleotides not matched to a gene: 6. The CDR3 is made up of 13 amino acids. CDR1 is MGHRA and CDR2 is YSYEKL in the germline V gene. The DNA of the CDR3 is TGCGCCACCCGGGACAGGGGTTTCTACGAGCAGTACTTC. Its protein is CATRDRGFYEQYF.

The genes are TRBV12-3 or TRBV12-4 and TRBJ2-3; D not resolved. CDR3 size: 13 residues. The V gene lost 6 bases and the J gene lost 5 bases, with 12 bases spanning the gap. CDR3 residues: CASSPPRGDTQYF. In DNA, the CDR3 is TGTGCCAGCAGCCCACCGAGAGGAGATACGCAGTATTTT.

This rearrangement joins TRBV29-1 to TRBJ2-7, with 8 bases identical to TRBD1. Germline V CDR1 and CDR2: SQVTM, ANQGSEA. The CDR3 spans 13 residues. With V trimmed by 4 bases and J by 3 bases, 5 bases remained unmatched. CDR3 in amino acids: CSVAKGTGYEQYF. Written as DNA, the CDR3 is TGCAGCGTTGCAAAGGGGACAGGCTACGAGCAGTACTTC.

In its sample, this clonotype was seen a few times. V and J are TRBV11-3 and TRBJ1-6; tentatively, D is TRBD1 (5 bases). CDR1 and CDR2 from the germline V gene are SGHNT and YENEEA. CDR3 length: 14 amino acids. Trimming took 5 bases from V and 5 from J, leaving 10 bases between them. This chain's CDR3 is CASSERDDNSPLHF. The CDR3 nucleotides are TGTGCCAGCAGCGAGAGGGACGATAATTCACCCCTCCACTTT.

In this sample, this clonotype turned up a few times. The genes are TRBV9 and TRBJ1-1; possibly TRBD1 for D (6 bases). The CDR3 consists of 14 residues. Germline CDR1 is SGDLS and CDR2 is YYNGEE. V was clipped by 4 bases and J by 8 bases, with 18 bases between them. Written as DNA, the CDR3 is TGTGCCAGCAGCCATGAGGGGGGGCTAGGAGAAGCTTTCTTT. Translating gives CASSHEGGLGEAFF.

Worth noting for this clonotype: A read error is possible here, since a much larger clone lies one base away. V is TRBV7-9 and J is TRBJ2-1; D not resolved. The J call may be faulty, since TRBJ2-7 better matches the DNA end. The CDR3 has 14 residues. Germline V gene lookup returns CDR1 SEHNR and CDR2 FQNEAQ (reference sequence). The DNA for the CDR3 is TGTGCCAGCAGCTTAGGGGCCGCCGGCGATGAGCAGTACTTC. This translates into CASSLGAAGDEQYF.

The sample holds many counts of this clonotype. This chain links TRBV27 with TRBJ2-5; 11 nucleotides match TRBD1. The germline V gene encodes CDR1 MNHEY and CDR2 SMNVEV (reference sequence). Trimming at V came to 6 bases and at J to 4 bases, leaving 7 bases not matched to a gene. The CDR3 extends over 15 amino acids. For the CDR3, the DNA is TGTGCCAGCAGAATAATGGACAGGGGGCGAGAGACCCAGTACTTC. It translates to CASRIMDRGRETQYF.

This clonotype was observed many times. This rearrangement joins TRBV7-2 to TRBJ1-1; D ambiguous. V lost 2 bases and J 7 bases, leaving 14 bases between the germline ends. The CDR3 runs 14 residues. CDR1 and CDR2 from the germline V gene are SGHTA and FQGNSA. The CDR3 nucleotides are TGTGCCAGCAGCTTATTGGGCAGCCGAAATGAAGCTTTCTTT. The encoded protein is CASSLLGSRNEAFF.